This T cell receptor (beta chain) stems from a study of sequential checkpoint blockade in melanoma. Data came from immunoSEQ multiplex PCR; TCRdb stores just in-frame clones and leaves some out. This table has roughly 23,000 clones, about two thirds appearing once. Treatment given: randomized to nivolumab then ipilimumab (arm A) or the reverse (arm B). Patients had received no earlier DNA-damaging chemotherapy. The receptor was isolated from a human donor with melanoma. Specimen: CD8+ T cells sorted from blood (inferred from file names), collected from a patient given nivolumab and ipilimumab in sequence.

The CDR3 DNA sequence: TGTGCCAGCAGCTTGGTCCCAAAACTTAACTATGGCTACACCTTC. Translating it yields CASSLVPKLNYGYTF. The chain carries TRBV5-5 and TRBJ1-2; no clear D. The CDR3 is made up of 15 amino acids. Germline V gene sequence: CDR1 SGHKS, CDR2 YYEKEE (reference sequence). Trimming stripped 0 bases from V and 1 base from J, with 10 bases between.